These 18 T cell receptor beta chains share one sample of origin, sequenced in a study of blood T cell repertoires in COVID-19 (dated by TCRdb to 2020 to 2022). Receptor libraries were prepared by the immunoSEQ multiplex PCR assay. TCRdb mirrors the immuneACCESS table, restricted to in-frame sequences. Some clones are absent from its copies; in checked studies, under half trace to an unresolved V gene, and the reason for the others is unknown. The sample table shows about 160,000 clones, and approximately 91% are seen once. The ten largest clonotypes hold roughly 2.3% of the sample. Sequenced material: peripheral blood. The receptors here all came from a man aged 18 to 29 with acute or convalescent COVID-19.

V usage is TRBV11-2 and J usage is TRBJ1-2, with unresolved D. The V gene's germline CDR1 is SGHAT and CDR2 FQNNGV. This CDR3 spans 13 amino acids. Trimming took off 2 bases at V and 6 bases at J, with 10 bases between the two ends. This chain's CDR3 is CASSLMGVNGYTF. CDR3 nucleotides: TGTGCCAGCAGCTTAATGGGCGTTAATGGCTACACCTTC.

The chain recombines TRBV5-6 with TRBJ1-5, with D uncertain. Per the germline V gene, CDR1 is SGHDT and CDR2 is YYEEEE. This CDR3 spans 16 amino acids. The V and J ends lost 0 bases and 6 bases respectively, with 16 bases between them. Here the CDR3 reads CASSLEGGEWSQPQHF. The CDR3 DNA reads TGTGCCAGCAGCTTGGAAGGTGGAGAATGGTCTCAGCCCCAGCATTTT.

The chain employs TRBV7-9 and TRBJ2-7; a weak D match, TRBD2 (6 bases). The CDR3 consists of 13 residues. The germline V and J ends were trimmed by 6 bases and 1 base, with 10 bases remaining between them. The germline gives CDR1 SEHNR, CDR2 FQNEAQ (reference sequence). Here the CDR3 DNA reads TGTGCCAGCAGTCAAGGGACTTCCTACGAGCAGTACTTC. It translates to CASSQGTSYEQYF. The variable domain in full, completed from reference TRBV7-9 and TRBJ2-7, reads DTGVSQNPRHKITKRGQNVTFRCDPISEHNRLYWYRQTLGQGPEFLTYFQNEAQLEKSRLLSDRFSAERPKGSFSTLEIQRTEQGDSAMYLCASSQGTSYEQYFGPGTRLTVT.

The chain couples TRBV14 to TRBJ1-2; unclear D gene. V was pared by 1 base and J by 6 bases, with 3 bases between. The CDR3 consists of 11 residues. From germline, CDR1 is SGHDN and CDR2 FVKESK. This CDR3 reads CASSQVDGYTF. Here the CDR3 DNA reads TGTGCCAGCAGCCAAGTAGATGGCTACACCTTC. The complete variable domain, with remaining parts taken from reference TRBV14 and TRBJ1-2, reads EAGVTQFPSHSVIEKGQTVTLRCDPISGHDNLYWYRRVMGKEIKFLLHFVKESKQDESGMPNNRFLAERTGGTYSTLKVQPAELEDSGVYFCASSQVDGYTFGSGTRLTVV.

CDR3 coding DNA: TGTGCCAGCAGCCTGGGACTTCCCTCTGGAAACACCATATATTTT. Its translation is CASSLGLPSGNTIYF. This chain uses TRBV5-4 with TRBJ1-3, with D possibly being TRBD1 (5 bases). CDR3 size: 15 residues. V lost 4 bases, J lost 0 bases, and 11 bases lay in between. From germline, CDR1 is SGHNT and CDR2 YYREEE (reference sequence). Based on the CDR3 plus reference TRBV5-4 and TRBJ1-3, the full variable domain is ETGVTQSPTHLIKTRGQQVTLRCSSQSGHNTVSWYQQALGQGPQFIFQYYREEENGRGNFPPRFSGLQFPNYSSELNVNALELDDSALYLCASSLGLPSGNTIYFGEGSWLTVV.

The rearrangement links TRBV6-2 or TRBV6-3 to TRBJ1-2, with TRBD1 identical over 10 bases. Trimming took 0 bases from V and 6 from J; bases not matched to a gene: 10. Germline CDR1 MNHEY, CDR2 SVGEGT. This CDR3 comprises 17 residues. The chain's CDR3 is CASSYSGQGGNVDGYTF. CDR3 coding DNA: TGTGCCAGCAGTTACTCCGGACAGGGGGGAAACGTGGATGGCTACACCTTC.

This chain's CDR3 is CASSLEGGVETQYF. As DNA, the CDR3 is TGCGCCAGCAGCTTGGAGGGAGGGGTAGAGACCCAGTACTTC. The chain joins TRBV5-1 to TRBJ2-5, with 7 bases that match TRBD2. Germline loops: CDR1 SGHRS, CDR2 YFSETQ. CDR3 length equals 14 residues. Trimming took 0 bases from V and 4 from J; bases not matched to a gene: 3. The full variable domain, rest sourced from reference TRBV5-1 and TRBJ2-5, is KAGVTQTPRYLIKTRGQQVTLSCSPISGHRSVSWYQQTPGQGLQFLFEYFSETQRNKGNFPGRFSGRQFSNSRSEMNVSTLELGDSALYLCASSLEGGVETQYFGPGTRLLVL.

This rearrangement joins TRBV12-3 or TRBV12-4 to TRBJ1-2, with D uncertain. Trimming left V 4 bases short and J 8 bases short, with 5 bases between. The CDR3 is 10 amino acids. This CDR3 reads CASSSGGYTF. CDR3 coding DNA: TGTGCCAGCAGTTCGGGAGGCTACACCTTC.

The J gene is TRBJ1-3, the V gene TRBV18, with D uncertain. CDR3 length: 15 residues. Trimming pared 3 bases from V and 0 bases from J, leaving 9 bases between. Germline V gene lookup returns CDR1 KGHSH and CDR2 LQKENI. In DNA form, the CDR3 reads TGTGCCAGCTCACCGGGAGGTATCTCTGGAAACACCATATATTTT. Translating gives CASSPGGISGNTIYF.

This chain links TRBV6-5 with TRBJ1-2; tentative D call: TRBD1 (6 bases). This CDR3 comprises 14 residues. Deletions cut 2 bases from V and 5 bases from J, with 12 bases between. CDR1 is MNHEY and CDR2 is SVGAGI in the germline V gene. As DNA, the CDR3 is TGTGCCAGCAGTTACACCACAGGGAATTATGGCTACACCTTC. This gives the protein CASSYTTGNYGYTF.

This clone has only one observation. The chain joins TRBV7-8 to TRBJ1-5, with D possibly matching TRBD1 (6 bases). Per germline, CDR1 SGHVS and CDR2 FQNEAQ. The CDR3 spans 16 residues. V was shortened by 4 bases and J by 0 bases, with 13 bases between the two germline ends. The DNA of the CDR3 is TGTGCCAGCAGCTCTGAGGGGACATATAGCAATCAGCCCCAGCATTTT. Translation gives CASSSEGTYSNQPQHF.

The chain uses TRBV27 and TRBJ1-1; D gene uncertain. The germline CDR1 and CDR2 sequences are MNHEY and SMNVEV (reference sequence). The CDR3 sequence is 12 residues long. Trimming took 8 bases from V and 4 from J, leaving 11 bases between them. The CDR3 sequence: CASYRDGTEAFF. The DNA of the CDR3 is TGTGCCAGCTACCGGGATGGCACTGAAGCTTTCTTT.

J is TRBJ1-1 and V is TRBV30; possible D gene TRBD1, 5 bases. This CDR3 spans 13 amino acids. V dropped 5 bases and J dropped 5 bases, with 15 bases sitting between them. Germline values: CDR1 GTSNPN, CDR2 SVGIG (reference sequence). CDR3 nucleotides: TGTGCCTGGGAGTGGCAGGGTGGGACTGAAGCTTTCTTT. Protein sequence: CAWEWQGGTEAFF.

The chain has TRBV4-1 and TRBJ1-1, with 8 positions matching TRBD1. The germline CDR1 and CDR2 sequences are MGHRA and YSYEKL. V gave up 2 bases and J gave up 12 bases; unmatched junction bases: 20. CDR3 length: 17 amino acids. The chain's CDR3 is CASSQSLVRGPSGSTFF. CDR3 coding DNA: TGCGCCAGCAGCCAAAGTTTAGTCAGGGGGCCCTCCGGGTCCACTTTCTTT.

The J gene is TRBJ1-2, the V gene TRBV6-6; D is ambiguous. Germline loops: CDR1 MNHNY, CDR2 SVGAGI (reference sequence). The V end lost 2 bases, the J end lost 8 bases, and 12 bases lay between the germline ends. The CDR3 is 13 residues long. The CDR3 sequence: CASSYEGLGGYTF. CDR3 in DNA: TGTGCCAGCAGTTACGAGGGCCTCGGGGGCTACACCTTC.

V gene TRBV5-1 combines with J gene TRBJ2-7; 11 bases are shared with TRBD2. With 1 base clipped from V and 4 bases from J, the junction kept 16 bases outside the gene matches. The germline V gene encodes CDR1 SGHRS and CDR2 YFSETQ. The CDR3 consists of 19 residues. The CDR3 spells CASSLNLRGFSGRAYEQYF. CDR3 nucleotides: TGCGCCAGCAGCTTGAATCTCAGGGGATTTAGCGGGAGGGCGTACGAGCAGTACTTC.

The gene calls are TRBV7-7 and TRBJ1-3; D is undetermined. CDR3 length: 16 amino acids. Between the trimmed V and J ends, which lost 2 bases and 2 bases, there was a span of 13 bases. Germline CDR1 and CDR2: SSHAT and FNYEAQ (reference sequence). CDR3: CASSLSYWAPGNTIYF. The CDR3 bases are TGTGCCAGCAGCTTAAGTTATTGGGCGCCTGGAAACACCATATATTTT.

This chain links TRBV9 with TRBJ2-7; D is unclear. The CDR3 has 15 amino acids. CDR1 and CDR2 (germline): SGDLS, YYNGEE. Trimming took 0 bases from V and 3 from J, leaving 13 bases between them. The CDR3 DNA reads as TGTGCCAGCAGCGTAGAATCAGCGAGTGACTACGAGCAGTACTTC. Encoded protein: CASSVESASDYEQYF.